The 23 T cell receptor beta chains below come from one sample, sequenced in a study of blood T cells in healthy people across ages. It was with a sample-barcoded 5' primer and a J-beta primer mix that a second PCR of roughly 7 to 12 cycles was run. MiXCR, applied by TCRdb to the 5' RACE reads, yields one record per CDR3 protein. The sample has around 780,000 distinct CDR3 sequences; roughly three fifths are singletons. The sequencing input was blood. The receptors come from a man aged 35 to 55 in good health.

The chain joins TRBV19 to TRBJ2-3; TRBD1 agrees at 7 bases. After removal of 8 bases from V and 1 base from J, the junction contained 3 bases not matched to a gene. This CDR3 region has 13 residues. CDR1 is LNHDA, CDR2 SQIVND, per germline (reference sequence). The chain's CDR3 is CASDTGGTDTQYF. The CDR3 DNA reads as TGTGCCAGTGATACAGGGGGCACAGATACGCAGTATTTT.

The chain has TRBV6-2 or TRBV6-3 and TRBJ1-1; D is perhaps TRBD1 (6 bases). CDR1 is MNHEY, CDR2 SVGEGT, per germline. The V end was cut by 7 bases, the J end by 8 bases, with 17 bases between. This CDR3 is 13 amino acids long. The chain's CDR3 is CASKGGAAREAFF. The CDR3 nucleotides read TGTGCCAGCAAGGGGGGCGCGGCCCGCGAAGCTTTCTTT.

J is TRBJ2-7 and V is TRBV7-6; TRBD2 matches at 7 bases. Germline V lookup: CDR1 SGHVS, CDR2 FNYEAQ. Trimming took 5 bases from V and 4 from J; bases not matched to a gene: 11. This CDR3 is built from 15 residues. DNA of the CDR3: TGTGCCAGCAGCCAGAACCCTAGCGGAGGGTACGAGCAGTACTTC. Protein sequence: CASSQNPSGGYEQYF. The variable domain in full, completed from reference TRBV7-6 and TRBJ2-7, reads GAGVSQSPRYKVTKRGQDVALRCDPISGHVSLYWYRQALGQGPEFLTYFNYEAQQDKSGLPNDRFSAERPEGSISTLTIQRTEQRDSAMYRCASSQNPSGGYEQYFGPGTRLTVT.

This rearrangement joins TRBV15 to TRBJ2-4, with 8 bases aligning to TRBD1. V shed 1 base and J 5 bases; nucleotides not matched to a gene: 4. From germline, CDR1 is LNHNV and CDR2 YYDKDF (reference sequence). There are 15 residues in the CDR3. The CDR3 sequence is CATSRAGTGQNIQYF. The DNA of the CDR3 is TGTGCCACCAGCAGAGCGGGGACAGGTCAAAACATTCAGTACTTC. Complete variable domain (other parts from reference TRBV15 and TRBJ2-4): DAMVIQNPRYQVTQFGKPVTLSCSQTLNHNVMYWYQQKSSQAPKLLFHYYDKDFNNEADTPDNFQSRRPNTSFCFLDIRSPGLGDTAMYLCATSRAGTGQNIQYFGAGTRLSVL.

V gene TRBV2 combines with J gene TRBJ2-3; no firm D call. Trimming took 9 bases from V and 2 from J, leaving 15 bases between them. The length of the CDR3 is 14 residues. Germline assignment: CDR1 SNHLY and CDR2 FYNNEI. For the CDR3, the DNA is TGTGCCAGTCCGGGCCCACCGGCCACAGATACGCAGTATTTT. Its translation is CASPGPPATDTQYF.

CDR3 sequence: CATSRDPGTGELFF. DNA for the CDR3: TGTGCCACCAGCAGAGATCCGGGAACCGGGGAGCTGTTTTTT. V gene TRBV15 combines with J gene TRBJ2-2, with a possible D match to TRBD2 (5 bases). This CDR3 is built from 14 residues. The germline V gene has CDR1 LNHNV and CDR2 YYDKDF (reference sequence). V lost 0 bases, J lost 5 bases, and 7 bases lay in between. The whole variable domain, filled in from reference TRBV15 and TRBJ2-2, reads DAMVIQNPRYQVTQFGKPVTLSCSQTLNHNVMYWYQQKSSQAPKLLFHYYDKDFNNEADTPDNFQSRRPNTSFCFLDIRSPGLGDTAMYLCATSRDPGTGELFFGEGSRLTVL.

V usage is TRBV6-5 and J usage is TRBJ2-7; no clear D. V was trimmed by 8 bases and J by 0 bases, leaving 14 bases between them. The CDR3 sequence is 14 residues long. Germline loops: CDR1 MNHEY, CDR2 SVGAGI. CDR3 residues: CASHPVESSYEQYF. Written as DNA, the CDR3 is TGTGCCAGCCACCCCGTCGAGAGCTCCTACGAGCAGTACTTC.

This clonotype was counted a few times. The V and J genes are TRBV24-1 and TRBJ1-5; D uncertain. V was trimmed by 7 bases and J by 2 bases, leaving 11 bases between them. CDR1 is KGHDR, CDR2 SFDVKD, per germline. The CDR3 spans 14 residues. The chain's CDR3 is CATSERGRNQPQHF. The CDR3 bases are TGTGCCACCAGCGAACGGGGTCGCAATCAGCCCCAGCATTTT.

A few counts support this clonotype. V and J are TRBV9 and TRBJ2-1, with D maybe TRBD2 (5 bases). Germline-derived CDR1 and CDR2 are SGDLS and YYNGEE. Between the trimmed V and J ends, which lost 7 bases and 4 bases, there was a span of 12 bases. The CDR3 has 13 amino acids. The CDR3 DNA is TGTGCCAGCGGGAGCCCCAGGTACAATGAGCAGTTCTTC. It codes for CASGSPRYNEQFF.

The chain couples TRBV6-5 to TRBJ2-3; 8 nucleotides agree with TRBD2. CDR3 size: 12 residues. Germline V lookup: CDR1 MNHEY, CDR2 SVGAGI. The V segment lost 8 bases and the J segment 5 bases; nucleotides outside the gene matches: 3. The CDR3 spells CASLGGGDTQYF. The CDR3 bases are TGTGCCAGCCTCGGGGGGGGAGATACGCAGTATTTT.

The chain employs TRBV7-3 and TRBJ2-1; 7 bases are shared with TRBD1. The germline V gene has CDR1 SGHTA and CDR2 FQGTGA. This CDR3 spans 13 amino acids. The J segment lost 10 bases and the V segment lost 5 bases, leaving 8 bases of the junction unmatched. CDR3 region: CASSLSDRYEQFF. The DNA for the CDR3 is TGTGCCAGCAGCCTATCGGACAGGTACGAGCAGTTCTTC.

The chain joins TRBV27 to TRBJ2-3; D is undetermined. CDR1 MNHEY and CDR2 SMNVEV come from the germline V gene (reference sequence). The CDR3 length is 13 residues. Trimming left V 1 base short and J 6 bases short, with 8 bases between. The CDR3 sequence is CASSLWRPDTQYF. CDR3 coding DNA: TGTGCCAGCAGTTTATGGAGACCTGATACGCAGTATTTT.

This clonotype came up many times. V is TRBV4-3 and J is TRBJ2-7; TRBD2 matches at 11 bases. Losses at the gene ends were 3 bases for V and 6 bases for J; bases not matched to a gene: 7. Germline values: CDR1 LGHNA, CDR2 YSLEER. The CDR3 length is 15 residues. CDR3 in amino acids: CASSQIAGGKGEQYF. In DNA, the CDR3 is TGCGCCAGCAGCCAGATAGCGGGAGGGAAGGGCGAGCAGTACTTC.

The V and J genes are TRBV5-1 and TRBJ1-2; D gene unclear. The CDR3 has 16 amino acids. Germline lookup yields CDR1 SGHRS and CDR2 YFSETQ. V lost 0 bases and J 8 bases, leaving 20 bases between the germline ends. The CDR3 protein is CASSLGPLGDGGGYTF. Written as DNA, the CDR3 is TGCGCCAGCAGCTTGGGACCACTTGGTGATGGAGGGGGCTACACCTTC.

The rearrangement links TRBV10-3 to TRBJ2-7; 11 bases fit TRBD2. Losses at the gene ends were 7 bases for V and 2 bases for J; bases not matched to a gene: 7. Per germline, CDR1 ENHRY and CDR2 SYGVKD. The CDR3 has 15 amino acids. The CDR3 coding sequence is TGTGCCATCAACGCCGGGACTAGCGGTACCTACGAGCAGTACTTC. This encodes CAINAGTSGTYEQYF.

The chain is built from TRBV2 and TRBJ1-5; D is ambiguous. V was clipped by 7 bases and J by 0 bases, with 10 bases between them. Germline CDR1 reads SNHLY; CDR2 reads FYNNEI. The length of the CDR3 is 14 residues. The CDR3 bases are TGTGCCAGCAACTTACAGAATAGCAATCAGCCCCAGCATTTT. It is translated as CASNLQNSNQPQHF.

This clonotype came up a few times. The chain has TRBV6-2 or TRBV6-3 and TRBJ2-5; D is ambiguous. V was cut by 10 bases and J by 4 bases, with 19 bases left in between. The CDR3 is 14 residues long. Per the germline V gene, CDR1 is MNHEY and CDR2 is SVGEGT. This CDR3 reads CATSRVENSETQYF. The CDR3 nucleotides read TGTGCCACCTCACGGGTTGAGAACTCAGAGACCCAGTACTTC.

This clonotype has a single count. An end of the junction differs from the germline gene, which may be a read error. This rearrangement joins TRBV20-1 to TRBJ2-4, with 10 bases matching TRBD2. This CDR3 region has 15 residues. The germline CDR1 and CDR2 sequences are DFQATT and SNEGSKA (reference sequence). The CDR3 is CSARGSLAGENIQSF. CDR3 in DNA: TGCAGTGCTAGGGGATCGCTAGCGGGGGAAAACATTCAGTCCTTC.

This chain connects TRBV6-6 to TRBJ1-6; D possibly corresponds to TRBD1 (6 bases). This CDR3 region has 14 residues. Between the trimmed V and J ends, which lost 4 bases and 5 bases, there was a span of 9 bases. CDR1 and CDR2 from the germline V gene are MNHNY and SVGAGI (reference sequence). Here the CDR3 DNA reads TGTGCCAGCAGTTTCCGACAGGATAATTCACCCCTCCACTTT. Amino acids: CASSFRQDNSPLHF.

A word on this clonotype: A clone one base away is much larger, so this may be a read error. The CDR3 DNA reads as TGTGCCAGCAGTCGGACAGGGGGCACAGATGCGCAGTATTTT. Residues: CASSRTGGTDAQYF. The chain has TRBV6-5 and TRBJ2-3; TRBD1 aligns across 11 bases. Germline lookup yields CDR1 MNHEY and CDR2 SVGAGI. The CDR3 contains 14 residues.

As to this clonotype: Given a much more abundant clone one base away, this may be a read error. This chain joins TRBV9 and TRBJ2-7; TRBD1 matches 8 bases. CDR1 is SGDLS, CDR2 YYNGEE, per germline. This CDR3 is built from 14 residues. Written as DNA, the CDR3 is TGTGCCAGCAGCGGACAGGGGTCTTCCTACGGGCAGTACTTC. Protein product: CASSGQGSSYGQYF.

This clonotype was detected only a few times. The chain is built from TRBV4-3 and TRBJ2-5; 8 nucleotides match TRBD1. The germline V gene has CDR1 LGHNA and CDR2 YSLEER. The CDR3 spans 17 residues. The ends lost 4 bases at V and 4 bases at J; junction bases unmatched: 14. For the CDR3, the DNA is TGCGCCAGCAGCCCCTACCTAATCGACAGGGGCGGAGAGACCCAGTACTTC. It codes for CASSPYLIDRGGETQYF.

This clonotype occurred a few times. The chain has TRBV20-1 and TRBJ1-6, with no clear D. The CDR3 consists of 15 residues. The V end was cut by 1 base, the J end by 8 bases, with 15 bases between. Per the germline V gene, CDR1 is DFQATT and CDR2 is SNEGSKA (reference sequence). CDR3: CSARALDGTDSPLHF. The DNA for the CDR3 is TGCAGTGCTAGAGCCCTGGACGGAACCGATTCACCCCTCCACTTT.